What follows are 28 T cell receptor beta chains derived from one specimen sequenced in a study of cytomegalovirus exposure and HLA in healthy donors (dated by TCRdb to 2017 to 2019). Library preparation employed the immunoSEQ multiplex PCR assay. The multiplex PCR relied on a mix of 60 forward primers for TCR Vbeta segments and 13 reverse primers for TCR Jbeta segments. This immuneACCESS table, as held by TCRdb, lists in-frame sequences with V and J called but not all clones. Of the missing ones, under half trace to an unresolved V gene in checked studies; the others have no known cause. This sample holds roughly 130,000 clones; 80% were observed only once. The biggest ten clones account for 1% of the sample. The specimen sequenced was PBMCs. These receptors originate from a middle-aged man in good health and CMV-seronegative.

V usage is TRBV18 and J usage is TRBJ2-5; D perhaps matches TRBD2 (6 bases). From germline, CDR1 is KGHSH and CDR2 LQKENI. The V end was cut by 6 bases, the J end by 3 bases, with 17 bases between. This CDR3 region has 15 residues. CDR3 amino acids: CASSFGSGGEETQYF. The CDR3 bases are TGTGCCAGCTCGTTTGGGTCCGGGGGAGAAGAGACCCAGTACTTC.

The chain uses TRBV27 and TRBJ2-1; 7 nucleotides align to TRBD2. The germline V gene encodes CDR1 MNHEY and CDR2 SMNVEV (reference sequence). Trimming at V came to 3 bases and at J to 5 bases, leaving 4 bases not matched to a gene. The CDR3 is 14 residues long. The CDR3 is CASSFRTRDNEQFF. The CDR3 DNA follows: TGTGCCAGCAGTTTCCGGACTAGGGACAATGAGCAGTTCTTC.

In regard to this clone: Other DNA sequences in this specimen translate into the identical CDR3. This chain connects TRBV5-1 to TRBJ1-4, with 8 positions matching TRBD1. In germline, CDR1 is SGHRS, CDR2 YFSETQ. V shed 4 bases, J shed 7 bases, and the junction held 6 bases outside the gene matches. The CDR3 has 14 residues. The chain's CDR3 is CASSLGQGGEKLFF. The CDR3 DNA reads TGCGCCAGCAGCCTCGGACAGGGCGGTGAAAAACTGTTTTTT.

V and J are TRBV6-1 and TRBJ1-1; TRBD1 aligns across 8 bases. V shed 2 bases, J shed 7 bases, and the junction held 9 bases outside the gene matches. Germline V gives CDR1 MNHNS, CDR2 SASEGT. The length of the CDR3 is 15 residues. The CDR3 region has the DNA TGTGCCAGCAGTGAACCCGCAGGGGGCGCGGTTGAAGCTTTCTTT. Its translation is CASSEPAGGAVEAFF.

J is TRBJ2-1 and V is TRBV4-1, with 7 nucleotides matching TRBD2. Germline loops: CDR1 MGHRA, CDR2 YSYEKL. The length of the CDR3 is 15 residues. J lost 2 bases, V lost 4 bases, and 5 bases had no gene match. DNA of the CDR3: TGCGCCAGCAGCCGGCTAGCGGATCCCTACAATGAGCAGTTCTTC. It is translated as CASSRLADPYNEQFF.

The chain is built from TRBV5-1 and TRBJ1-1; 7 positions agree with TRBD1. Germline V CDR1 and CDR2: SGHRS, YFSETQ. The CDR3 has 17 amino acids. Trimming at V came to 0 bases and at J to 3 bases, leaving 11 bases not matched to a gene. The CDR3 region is CASSLGGTAGGDTEAFF. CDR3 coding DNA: TGCGCCAGCAGCTTGGGCGGGACAGCCGGGGGGGACACTGAAGCTTTCTTT.

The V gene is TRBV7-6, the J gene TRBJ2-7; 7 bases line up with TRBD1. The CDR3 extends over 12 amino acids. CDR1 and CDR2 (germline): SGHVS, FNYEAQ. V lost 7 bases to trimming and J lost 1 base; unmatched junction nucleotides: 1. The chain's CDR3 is CASKGQSYEQYF. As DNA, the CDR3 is TGTGCCAGCAAGGGACAGTCCTACGAGCAGTACTTC.

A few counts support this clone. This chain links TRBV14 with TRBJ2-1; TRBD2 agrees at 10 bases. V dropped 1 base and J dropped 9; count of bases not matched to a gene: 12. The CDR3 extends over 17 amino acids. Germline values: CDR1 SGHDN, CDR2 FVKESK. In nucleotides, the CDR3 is TGTGCCAGCAGCCAAGTCCCCGGGCTAGCGGGAGTAACTGAGCAGTTCTTC. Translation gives CASSQVPGLAGVTEQFF.

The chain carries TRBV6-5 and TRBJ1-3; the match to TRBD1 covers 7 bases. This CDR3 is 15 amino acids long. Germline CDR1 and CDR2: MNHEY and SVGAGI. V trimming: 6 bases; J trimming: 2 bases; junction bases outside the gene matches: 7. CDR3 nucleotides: TGTGCCAGCAGCATCAGGGGGGCGACTGGAAACACCATATATTTT. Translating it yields CASSIRGATGNTIYF.

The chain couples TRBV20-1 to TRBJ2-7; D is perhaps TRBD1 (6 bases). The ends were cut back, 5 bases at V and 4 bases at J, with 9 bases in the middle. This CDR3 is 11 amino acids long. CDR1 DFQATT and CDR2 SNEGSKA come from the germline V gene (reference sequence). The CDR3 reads CSARTAYEQYF. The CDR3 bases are TGCAGTGCTCGGACAGCTTACGAGCAGTACTTC.

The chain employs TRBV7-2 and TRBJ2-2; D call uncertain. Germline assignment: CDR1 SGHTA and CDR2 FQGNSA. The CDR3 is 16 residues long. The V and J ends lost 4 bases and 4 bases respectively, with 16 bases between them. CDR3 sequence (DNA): TGTGCCAGCAGCTCATACTTGTCCTTGAGCACCGGGGAGCTGTTTTTT. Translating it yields CASSSYLSLSTGELFF.

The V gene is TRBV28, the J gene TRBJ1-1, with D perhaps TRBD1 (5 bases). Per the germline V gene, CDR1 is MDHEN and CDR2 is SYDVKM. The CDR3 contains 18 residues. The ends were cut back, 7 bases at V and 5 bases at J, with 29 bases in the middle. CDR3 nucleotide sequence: TGTGCCAGCAAACCCTCCGCGGGGGTCCGTGGGACTGGGACTGAAGCTTTCTTT. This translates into CASKPSAGVRGTGTEAFF.

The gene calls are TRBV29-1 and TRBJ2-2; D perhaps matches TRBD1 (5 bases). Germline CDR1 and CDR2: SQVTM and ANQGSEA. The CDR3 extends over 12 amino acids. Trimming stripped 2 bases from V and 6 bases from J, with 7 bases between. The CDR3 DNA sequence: TGCAGCGTTGAACAGGGTTCCGGGGAGCTGTTTTTT. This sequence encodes CSVEQGSGELFF.

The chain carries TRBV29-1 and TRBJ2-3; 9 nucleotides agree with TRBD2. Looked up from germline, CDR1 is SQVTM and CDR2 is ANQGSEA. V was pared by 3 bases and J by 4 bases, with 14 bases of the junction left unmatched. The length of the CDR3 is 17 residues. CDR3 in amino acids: CSVERLAEKPPPDTQYF. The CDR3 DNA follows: TGCAGCGTTGAGAGACTAGCGGAAAAACCTCCCCCAGATACGCAGTATTTT.

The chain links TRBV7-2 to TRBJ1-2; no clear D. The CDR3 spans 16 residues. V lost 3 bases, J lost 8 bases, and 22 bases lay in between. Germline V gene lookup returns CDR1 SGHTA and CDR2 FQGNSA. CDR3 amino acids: CASSFSSRASTGGYTF. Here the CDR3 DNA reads TGTGCCAGCAGCTTCTCGTCGAGGGCCTCAACGGGAGGCTACACCTTC. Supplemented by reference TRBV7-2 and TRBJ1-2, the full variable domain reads GAGVSQSPSNKVTEKGKDVELRCDPISGHTALYWYRQSLGQGLEFLIYFQGNSAPDKSGLPSDRFSAERTGGSVSTLTIQRTQQEDSAVYLCASSFSSRASTGGYTFGSGTRLTVV.

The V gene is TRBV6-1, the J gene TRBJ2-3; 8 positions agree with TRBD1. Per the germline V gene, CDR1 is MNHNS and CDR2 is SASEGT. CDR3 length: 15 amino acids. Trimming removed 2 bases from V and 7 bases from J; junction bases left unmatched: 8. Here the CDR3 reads CASSEFRTGLYTQYF. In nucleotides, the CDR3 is TGTGCCAGCAGTGAATTTCGGACAGGGTTGTATACGCAGTATTTT.

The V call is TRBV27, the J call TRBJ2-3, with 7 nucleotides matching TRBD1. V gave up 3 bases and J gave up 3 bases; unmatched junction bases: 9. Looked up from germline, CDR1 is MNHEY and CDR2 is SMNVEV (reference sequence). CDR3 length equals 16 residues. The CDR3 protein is CASSLYGQAGTDTQYF. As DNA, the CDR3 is TGTGCCAGCAGTTTGTATGGACAGGCCGGGACAGATACGCAGTATTTT.

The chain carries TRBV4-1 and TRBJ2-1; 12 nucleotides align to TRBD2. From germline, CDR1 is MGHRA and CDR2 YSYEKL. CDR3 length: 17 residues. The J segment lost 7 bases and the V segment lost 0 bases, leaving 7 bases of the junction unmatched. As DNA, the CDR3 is TGCGCCAGCAGCCAAGAACTGACTAGCGGGAGCGGAAATGAGCAGTTCTTC. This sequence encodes CASSQELTSGSGNEQFF.

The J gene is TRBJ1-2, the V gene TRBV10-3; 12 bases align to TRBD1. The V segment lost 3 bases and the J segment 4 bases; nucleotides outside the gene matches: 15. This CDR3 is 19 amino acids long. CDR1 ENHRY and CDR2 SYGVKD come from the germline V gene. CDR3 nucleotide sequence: TGTGCCATCAGTGACCTAAACTCCGGGACAGGGGGCGCAGGCTATGGCTACACCTTC. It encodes CAISDLNSGTGGAGYGYTF.

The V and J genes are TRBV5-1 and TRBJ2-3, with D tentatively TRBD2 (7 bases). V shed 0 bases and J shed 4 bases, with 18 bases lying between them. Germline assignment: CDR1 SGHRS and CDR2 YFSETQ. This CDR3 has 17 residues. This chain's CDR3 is CASSLGPRGGMADTQYF. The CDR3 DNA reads TGCGCCAGCAGCTTGGGACCTAGGGGGGGGATGGCAGATACGCAGTATTTT.

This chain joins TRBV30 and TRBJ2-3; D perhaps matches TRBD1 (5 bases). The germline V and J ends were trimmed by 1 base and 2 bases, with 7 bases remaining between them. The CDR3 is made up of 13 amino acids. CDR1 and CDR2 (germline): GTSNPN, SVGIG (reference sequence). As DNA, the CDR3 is TGTGCCTGGAGTGAGGGGTCCACAGATACGCAGTATTTT. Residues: CAWSEGSTDTQYF.

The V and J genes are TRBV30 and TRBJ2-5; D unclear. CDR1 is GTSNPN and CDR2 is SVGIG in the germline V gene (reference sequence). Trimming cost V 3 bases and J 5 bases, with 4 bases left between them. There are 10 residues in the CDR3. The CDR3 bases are TGTGCCTGGAGACTGGAGACCCAGTACTTC. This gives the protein CAWRLETQYF.

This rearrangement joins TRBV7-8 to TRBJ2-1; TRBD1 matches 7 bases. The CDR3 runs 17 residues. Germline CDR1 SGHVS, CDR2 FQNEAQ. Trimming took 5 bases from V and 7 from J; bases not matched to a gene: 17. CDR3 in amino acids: CASSPERQGKGRNEQFF. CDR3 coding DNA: TGTGCCAGCAGCCCAGAGAGACAGGGCAAAGGACGGAATGAGCAGTTCTTC.

CDR3 sequence (DNA): TGTGCCAGTAGATCCCGCGGGACTAGCGGGAGAGGCACAGATACGCAGTATTTT. Protein sequence: CASRSRGTSGRGTDTQYF. The rearrangement links TRBV19 to TRBJ2-3; 14 bases line up with TRBD2. Losses at the gene ends were 6 bases for V and 1 base for J; bases not matched to a gene: 9. CDR1 and CDR2 (germline): LNHDA, SQIVND (reference sequence). The CDR3 is made up of 18 amino acids. The full variable domain, with the rest looked up from reference TRBV19 and TRBJ2-3, is DGGITQSPKYLFRKEGQNVTLSCEQNLNHDAMYWYRQDPGQGLRLIYYSQIVNDFQKGDIAEGYSVSREKKESFPLTVTSAQKNPTAFYLCASRSRGTSGRGTDTQYFGPGTRLTVL.

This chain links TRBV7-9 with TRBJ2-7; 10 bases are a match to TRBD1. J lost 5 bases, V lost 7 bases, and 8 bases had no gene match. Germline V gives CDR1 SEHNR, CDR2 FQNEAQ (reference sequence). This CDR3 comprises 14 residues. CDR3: CASTETGGNDEQYF. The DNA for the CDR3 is TGTGCCAGCACTGAGACAGGGGGCAATGACGAGCAGTACTTC.

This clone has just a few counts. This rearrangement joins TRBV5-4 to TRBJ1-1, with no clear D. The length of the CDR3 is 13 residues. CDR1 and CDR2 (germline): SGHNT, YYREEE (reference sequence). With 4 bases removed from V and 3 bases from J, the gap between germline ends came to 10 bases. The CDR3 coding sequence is TGTGCCAGCAGCGGACCGGGGTACACTGAAGCTTTCTTT. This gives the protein CASSGPGYTEAFF.

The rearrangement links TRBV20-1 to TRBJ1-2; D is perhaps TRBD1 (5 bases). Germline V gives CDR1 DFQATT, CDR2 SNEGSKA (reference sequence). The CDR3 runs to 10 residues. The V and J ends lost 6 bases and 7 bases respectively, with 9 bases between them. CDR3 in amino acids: CSAEGRGYTF. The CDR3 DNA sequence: TGCAGTGCGGAGGGACGTGGCTACACCTTC.

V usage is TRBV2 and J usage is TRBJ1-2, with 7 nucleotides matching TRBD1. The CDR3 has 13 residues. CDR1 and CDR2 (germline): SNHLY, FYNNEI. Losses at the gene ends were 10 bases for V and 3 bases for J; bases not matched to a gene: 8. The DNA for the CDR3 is TGTGCCACTGAAGCCGGACAGGACTATGGCTACACCTTC. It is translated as CATEAGQDYGYTF.